These 14 T cell receptor beta chains originate from one sample sequenced in a study of shared clonotypes between healthy human individuals. Only in-frame clones appear in the TCRdb table, and some are missing; sequencing was by immunoSEQ multiplex PCR. This sample carries roughly 1.4 million clones, approximately 98.5% of them seen once, and the ten largest clones take approximately 0.38%. The sample comprised naive CD4+ T cells sorted from blood. Stated subset: CD45RA+ positively selected. These receptors all stem from a man under 40 in good health.

The V and J genes are TRBV6-5 and TRBJ2-2; D is undetermined. The germline gives CDR1 MNHEY, CDR2 SVGAGI. CDR3 length: 11 residues. Trimming took 5 bases from V and 6 from J, leaving 4 bases between them. Here the CDR3 reads CASSTAGELFF. The DNA of the CDR3 is TGTGCCAGCAGTACCGCCGGGGAGCTGTTTTTT.

V gene TRBV5-1 combines with J gene TRBJ1-1; D is ambiguous. Germline CDR1 SGHRS, CDR2 YFSETQ. This CDR3 is 14 amino acids long. The V end was cut by 7 bases, the J end by 0 bases, with 13 bases between. CDR3 in DNA: TGCGCCAGCGATGAGAGCGGACTGAACACTGAAGCTTTCTTT. This translates into CASDESGLNTEAFF.

Concerning this clone: Other DNA sequences in this specimen translate into the identical CDR3. CDR3 coding DNA: TGCGCCAGCAGCTTGCAGGGGTCGACAGATACGCAGTATTTT. The encoded protein is CASSLQGSTDTQYF. The chain is built from TRBV5-1 and TRBJ2-3, with TRBD1 as a possible D gene (6 bases). From germline, CDR1 is SGHRS and CDR2 YFSETQ. Trimming removed 1 base from V and 3 bases from J, with 9 bases in between. The CDR3 is 14 residues long.

The V call is TRBV5-1, the J call TRBJ2-1; D not certain. V shed 1 base and J shed 6 bases, with 8 bases lying between them. Germline CDR1 reads SGHRS; CDR2 reads YFSETQ. The CDR3 length is 13 residues. CDR3 sequence (DNA): TGCGCCAGCAGCTTGAAAGCGTCCAATGAGCAGTTCTTC. This sequence encodes CASSLKASNEQFF.

This chain connects TRBV29-1 to TRBJ2-7; D is perhaps TRBD1 (5 bases). This CDR3 has 16 residues. Germline V gene data show CDR1 as SQVTM and CDR2 as ANQGSEA. The V end was cut by 6 bases, the J end by 0 bases, with 21 bases between. CDR3 sequence (DNA): TGCAGCGTGTCGAATGGGAAGGGGTCAGGCTCCTACGAGCAGTACTTC. Translation: CSVSNGKGSGSYEQYF.

The V and J genes are TRBV20-1 and TRBJ2-5; the D call may be TRBD1 or TRBD2 (5 bases each). Germline assignment: CDR1 DFQATT and CDR2 SNEGSKA (reference sequence). This CDR3 is built from 11 residues. V dropped 6 bases and J dropped 4 bases, with 9 bases sitting between them. CDR3 region: CSATRGETQYF. DNA for the CDR3: TGCAGTGCAACGAGGGGAGAGACCCAGTACTTC.

This chain's CDR3 is CASSGGLLAGAGELFF. The CDR3 DNA reads as TGCGCCAGCAGCGGGGGACTACTGGCGGGCGCCGGGGAGCTGTTTTTT. V and J are TRBV5-1 and TRBJ2-2, with 7 positions matching TRBD2. Looked up from germline, CDR1 is SGHRS and CDR2 is YFSETQ. This CDR3 comprises 16 residues. V was pared by 4 bases and J by 6 bases, with 12 bases of the junction left unmatched.

This clone has just one count. The chain combines TRBV6-5 with TRBJ1-2; possible D gene TRBD1, 5 bases. Deletions cut 6 bases from V and 0 bases from J, with 8 bases between. The CDR3 consists of 13 residues. In germline, CDR1 is MNHEY, CDR2 SVGAGI. CDR3 sequence: CASSLTANYGYTF. CDR3 DNA sequence: TGTGCCAGCAGCCTGACAGCTAACTATGGCTACACCTTC.

The rearrangement uses TRBV29-1 and TRBJ1-1; D unresolved. CDR1 and CDR2 (germline): SQVTM, ANQGSEA. This CDR3 spans 14 amino acids. Trimming pared 4 bases from V and 1 base from J, leaving 13 bases between. The chain's CDR3 is CSVGTGIRNTEAFF. CDR3 bases: TGCAGCGTTGGCACGGGAATTCGGAACACTGAAGCTTTCTTT.

The rearrangement uses TRBV6-6 and TRBJ1-5; 7 bases map to TRBD1. Germline V lookup: CDR1 MNHNY, CDR2 SVGAGI (reference sequence). The ends lost 4 bases at V and 5 bases at J; junction bases unmatched: 8. CDR3 length: 15 residues. The CDR3 sequence is CASSSLGTEYQPQHF. Written as DNA, the CDR3 is TGTGCCAGCAGTTCCCTCGGGACAGAGTATCAGCCCCAGCATTTT.

V gene TRBV9 combines with J gene TRBJ2-3, with 14 positions matching TRBD2. The CDR3 has 18 residues. V gave up 4 bases and J gave up 4 bases; unmatched junction bases: 11. Germline V gene data show CDR1 as SGDLS and CDR2 as YYNGEE. For the CDR3, the DNA is TGTGCCAGCAGCTTACGACTAGCGGGAGGGGCGGGTGCAGATACGCAGTATTTT. Protein: CASSLRLAGGAGADTQYF.

The table lists this clone with a count of one. The sample holds other DNA sequences that translate to the same CDR3. The V call is TRBV28, the J call TRBJ2-7; D is unresolved. Trimming pared 6 bases from V and 0 bases from J, leaving 3 bases between. The CDR3 sequence is 11 residues long. In germline, CDR1 is MDHEN, CDR2 SYDVKM. The CDR3 DNA is TGTGCCAGCAGCTACTCCTACGAGCAGTACTTC. Translation gives CASSYSYEQYF.

The chain has TRBV30 and TRBJ2-1, with TRBD2 matching 10 bases. The CDR3 sequence is 14 residues long. The trim removed 5 bases at V and 12 bases at J, leaving 13 bases unmatched. The germline gives CDR1 GTSNPN, CDR2 SVGIG (reference sequence). CDR3 nucleotide sequence: TGTGCCTGGGGCGAATCTATACTAGCGGGAATGCAGTTCTTC. This translates into CAWGESILAGMQFF.

The V gene is TRBV6-1, the J gene TRBJ1-5; D is unclear. In germline, CDR1 is MNHNS, CDR2 SASEGT. The CDR3 length is 15 residues. V lost 1 base, J lost 5 bases, and 12 bases lay in between. Here the CDR3 reads CASSEDWGRDQPQHF. The CDR3 DNA reads as TGTGCCAGCAGTGAAGATTGGGGTCGCGATCAGCCCCAGCATTTT.